The 13 T cell receptor beta chains given below trace back to one sample, sequenced in a study of T cells after somatic rescue of genetic block. Some clones are missing from TCRdb's copy, which holds only in-frame ones; the method was immunoSEQ multiplex PCR. The repertoire holds approximately 71,000 clones, with around 90% as singletons. The material sequenced was peripheral blood mononuclear cells (PBMCs). The receptors come from a man in his forties.

This clone was seen just once. The chain recombines TRBV2 with TRBJ2-5; D remains ambiguous. Deletions cut 7 bases from V and 5 bases from J, with 5 bases between. Germline CDR1 SNHLY, CDR2 FYNNEI. CDR3 length equals 10 residues. The CDR3 here is CASKVETQYF. The CDR3 DNA sequence: TGTGCCAGCAAGGTGGAGACCCAGTACTTC.

This clone showed up just once. The chain combines TRBV27 with TRBJ2-7; no clear D. Germline assignment: CDR1 MNHEY and CDR2 SMNVEV (reference sequence). The CDR3 extends over 13 amino acids. V was clipped by 5 bases and J by 3 bases, with 11 bases between them. Written as DNA, the CDR3 is TGTGCCAGCAGTACCACCCGCAGCTACGAGCAGTACTTC. This gives the protein CASSTTRSYEQYF.

This rearrangement joins TRBV15 to TRBJ2-3; 11 bases are shared with TRBD2. Germline V lookup: CDR1 LNHNV, CDR2 YYDKDF (reference sequence). The CDR3 totals 20 residues. With 2 bases clipped from V and 1 base from J, the junction kept 14 bases outside the gene matches. The DNA for the CDR3 is TGTGCCACCAGCAGAAAAGGACTAGCGGGTGTGCGAGCGGGCACAGATACGCAGTATTTT. Translated: CATSRKGLAGVRAGTDTQYF.

The rearrangement uses TRBV18 and TRBJ2-3, with TRBD2 as a possible D gene (5 bases). The CDR3 loop spans 13 amino acids. Trimming shortened V by 0 bases and J by 5 bases, and 6 bases separated the two germline ends. CDR1 and CDR2 from the germline V gene are KGHSH and LQKENI. CDR3 sequence reads: CASSPPTRDTQYF. The DNA for the CDR3 is TGTGCCAGCTCACCACCTACTAGAGATACGCAGTATTTT. Combining the CDR3 with reference TRBV18 and TRBJ2-3 gives the whole variable domain NAGVMQNPRHLVRRRGQEARLRCSPMKGHSHVYWYRQLPEEGLKFMVYLQKENIIDESGMPKERFSAEFPKEGPSILRIQQVVRGDSAAYFCASSPPTRDTQYFGPGTRLTVL.

V usage is TRBV7-2 and J usage is TRBJ1-1, with D tentatively TRBD1 (5 bases). V dropped 5 bases and J dropped 5 bases, with 18 bases sitting between them. CDR3 size: 15 residues. Germline V gene sequence: CDR1 SGHTA, CDR2 FQGNSA. The CDR3 spells CASSRTRGAGTEAFF. In nucleotides, the CDR3 is TGTGCCAGCAGCCGTACAAGGGGCGCAGGGACTGAAGCTTTCTTT.

This rearrangement joins TRBV27 to TRBJ1-2; TRBD1 agrees at 7 bases. V trimming: 4 bases; J trimming: 6 bases; junction bases outside the gene matches: 8. The CDR3 covers 14 residues. Germline CDR1 MNHEY, CDR2 SMNVEV (reference sequence). The CDR3: CASSSGGANHGYTF. CDR3 nucleotide sequence: TGTGCCAGCAGTTCAGGGGGGGCGAACCATGGCTACACCTTC.

The rearrangement uses TRBV6-1 and TRBJ1-2, with no clear D. Trimming cost V 6 bases and J 8 bases, with 19 bases left between them. The length of the CDR3 is 14 residues. In germline, CDR1 is MNHNS, CDR2 SASEGT. CDR3 in DNA: TGTGCCAGCAGCGAAACCCTCGAGCTCGGGGGCTACACCTTC. This gives the protein CASSETLELGGYTF.

Written as DNA, the CDR3 is TGTGCCTGGGGGCCGGGGGGGCCGAGTGGGCAGTATTTT. Protein: CAWGPGGPSGQYF. The V call is TRBV30, the J call TRBJ2-3; 8 nucleotides match TRBD2. Germline CDR1 and CDR2: GTSNPN and SVGIG (reference sequence). J lost 11 bases, V lost 5 bases, and 12 bases had no gene match. The CDR3 contains 13 residues.

The V call is TRBV6-1, the J call TRBJ1-1; 7 positions agree with TRBD1. This CDR3 is built from 11 residues. CDR1 is MNHNS and CDR2 is SASEGT in the germline V gene. The V segment lost 8 bases and the J segment 7 bases; nucleotides outside the gene matches: 4. In DNA form, the CDR3 reads TGTGCCAGCGTCCGGGACAGTGAAGCTTTCTTT. It specifies CASVRDSEAFF.

The chain carries TRBV7-2 and TRBJ2-3; 8 positions match TRBD1. The germline V gene encodes CDR1 SGHTA and CDR2 FQGNSA. Losses at the gene ends were 3 bases for V and 1 base for J; bases not matched to a gene: 3. The CDR3 spans 15 residues. This chain's CDR3 is CASSFGRGRTDTQYF. The CDR3 DNA sequence: TGTGCCAGCAGCTTTGGCAGGGGGCGCACAGATACGCAGTATTTT.

The chain combines TRBV28 with TRBJ2-7, with D unresolved. Trimming took 3 bases from V and 3 from J, leaving 15 bases between them. Germline lookup yields CDR1 MDHEN and CDR2 SYDVKM. This CDR3 region has 15 residues. The DNA of the CDR3 is TGTGCCAGCAGTTTGGGCGGTTCGTTGGACTACGAGCAGTACTTC. As protein: CASSLGGSLDYEQYF.

The rearrangement joins TRBV27 to TRBJ1-6; 8 nucleotides line up with TRBD1. The CDR3 sequence is 15 residues long. Germline V lookup: CDR1 MNHEY, CDR2 SMNVEV (reference sequence). J lost 14 bases, V lost 6 bases, and 15 bases had no gene match. This CDR3 is CASSDPHRGSNALHF. Written as DNA, the CDR3 is TGTGCCAGCAGCGATCCCCACAGGGGGAGCAACGCCCTCCACTTT.

The chain carries TRBV5-1 and TRBJ2-1; 10 bases agree with TRBD2. From germline, CDR1 is SGHRS and CDR2 YFSETQ. The CDR3 sequence is 15 residues long. J lost 2 bases, V lost 5 bases, and 4 bases had no gene match. The CDR3 DNA sequence: TGCGCCAGCAGGAGCGGGAGGGCCGCCTACAATGAGCAGTTCTTC. Translation: CASRSGRAAYNEQFF.